This T cell receptor (beta chain) was found in a study of cytomegalovirus exposure and HLA in healthy donors. The ends lost 7 bases at V and 8 bases at J; junction bases unmatched: 12. The CDR3 length is 14 residues. CDR1 and CDR2 from the germline V gene are LNHDA and SQIVND (reference sequence). PCR involved 60 Vbeta and 13 Jbeta primers. Sequencing used immunoSEQ multiplex PCR; TCRdb keeps in-frame clones, though not all of them. The table lists approximately 120,000 clones, around 80% of them singletons, with 1.2% in the top ten. The sequencing sample was made of PBMCs. This TCR was sampled from a female donor in good health and CMV-seronegative. This sequence joins TRBV19 and TRBJ1-1, with TRBD1 identical over 8 bases. CDR3 nucleotide sequence: TGTGCCAGTACCCTATTCAGGGGGCAGGGGGAAGCTTTCTTT. Residues: CASTLFRGQGEAFF.